The following is a TCR beta chain sequence with its context. Its antigen is not identified. The sample originates from a study of T cell responses to AZD1222 COVID-19 vaccine. Broader study findings: Close to half of all spike-specific TCRs reportedly target regions of the variants that are unmutated. At study baseline, merely more than 5 AZD1222 recipients were seropositive. CD4 TCRs covered the whole spike, strongest at regions 160-218 and 743-854. No repertoire was sampled before or during the peak T cell response, only after it.

Clones were sequenced by immunoSEQ multiplex PCR, and TCRdb holds only the in-frame ones, with some missing. Of some 86,000 clones in the sample, roughly nine tenths are singletons; the top ten hold approximately 5.5%. The CDR3 spans 13 residues. Between the trimmed V and J ends, which lost 5 bases and 3 bases, there was a span of 11 bases. CDR1 is LNHDA and CDR2 is SQIVND in the germline V gene (reference sequence). The sample in question was peripheral blood, obtained on day 0 of AZD1222 vaccination. The receptor was derived from an adult in good health. V usage is TRBV19 and J usage is TRBJ2-7, with D possibly being TRBD1 (6 bases). The CDR3 reads CASSFGRGYEQYF. CDR3 nucleotide sequence: TGTGCCAGTAGTTTCGGCAGGGGCTACGAGCAGTACTTC.